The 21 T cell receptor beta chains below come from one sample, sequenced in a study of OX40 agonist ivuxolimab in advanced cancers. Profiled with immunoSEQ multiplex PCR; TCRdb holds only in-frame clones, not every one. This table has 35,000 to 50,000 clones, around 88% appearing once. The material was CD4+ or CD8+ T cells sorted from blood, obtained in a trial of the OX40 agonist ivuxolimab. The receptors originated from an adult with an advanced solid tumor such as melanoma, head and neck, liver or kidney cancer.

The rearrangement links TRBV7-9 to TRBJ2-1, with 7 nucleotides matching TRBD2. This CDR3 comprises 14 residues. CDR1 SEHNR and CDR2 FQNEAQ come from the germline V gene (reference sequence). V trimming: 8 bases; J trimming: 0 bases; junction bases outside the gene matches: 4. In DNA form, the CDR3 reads TGTGCCAGCGGACTAGACAACTCCTACAATGAGCAGTTCTTC. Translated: CASGLDNSYNEQFF.

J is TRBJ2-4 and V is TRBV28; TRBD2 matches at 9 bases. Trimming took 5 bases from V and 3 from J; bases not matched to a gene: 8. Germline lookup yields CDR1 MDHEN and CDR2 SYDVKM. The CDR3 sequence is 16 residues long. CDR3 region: CASSPLAGADKNIQYF. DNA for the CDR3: TGTGCCAGCAGTCCCTTAGCGGGGGCGGACAAAAACATTCAGTACTTC.

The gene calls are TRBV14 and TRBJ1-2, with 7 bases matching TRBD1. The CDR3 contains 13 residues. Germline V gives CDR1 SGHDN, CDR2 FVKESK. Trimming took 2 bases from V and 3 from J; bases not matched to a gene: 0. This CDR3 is CASSQTGDYGYTF. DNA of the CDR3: TGTGCCAGCAGCCAAACAGGGGACTATGGCTACACCTTC.

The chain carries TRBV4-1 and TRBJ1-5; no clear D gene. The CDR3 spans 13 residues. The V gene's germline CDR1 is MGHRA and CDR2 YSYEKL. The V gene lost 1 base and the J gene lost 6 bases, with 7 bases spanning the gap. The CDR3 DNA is TGCGCCAGCAGCCAAGGTGGAGGTCAGCCCCAGCATTTT. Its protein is CASSQGGGQPQHF.

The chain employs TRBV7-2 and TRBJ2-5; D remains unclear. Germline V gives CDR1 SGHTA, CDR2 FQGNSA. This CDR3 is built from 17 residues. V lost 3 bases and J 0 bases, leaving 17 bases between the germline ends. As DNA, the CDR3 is TGTGCCAGCAGCTTCCCCGCGCGCCGTATATACCAAGAGACCCAGTACTTC. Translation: CASSFPARRIYQETQYF.

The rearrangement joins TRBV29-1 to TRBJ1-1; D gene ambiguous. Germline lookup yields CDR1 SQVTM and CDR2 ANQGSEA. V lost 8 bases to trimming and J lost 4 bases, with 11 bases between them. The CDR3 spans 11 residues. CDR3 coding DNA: TGCAGCTCATTTCTTGGCACTGAAGCTTTCTTT. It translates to CSSFLGTEAFF.

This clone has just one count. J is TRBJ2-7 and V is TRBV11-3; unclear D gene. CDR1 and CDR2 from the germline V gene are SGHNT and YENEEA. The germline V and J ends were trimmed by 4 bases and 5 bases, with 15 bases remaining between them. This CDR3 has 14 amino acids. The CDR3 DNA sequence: TGTGCCAGCAGCTCTTCCACAGATCCTAACGAGCAGTACTTC. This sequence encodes CASSSSTDPNEQYF.

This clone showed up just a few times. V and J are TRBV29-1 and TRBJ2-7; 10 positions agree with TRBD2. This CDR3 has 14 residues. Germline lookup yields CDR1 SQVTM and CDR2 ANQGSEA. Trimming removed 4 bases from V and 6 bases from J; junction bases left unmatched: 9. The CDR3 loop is CSVVGGTSALEQYF. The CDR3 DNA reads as TGCAGCGTTGTAGGGGGGACTAGCGCTCTCGAGCAGTACTTC.

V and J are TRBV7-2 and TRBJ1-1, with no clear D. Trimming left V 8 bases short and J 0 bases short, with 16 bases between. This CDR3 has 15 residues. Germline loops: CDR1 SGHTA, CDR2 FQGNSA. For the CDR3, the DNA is TGTGCCAGCCGTATTAAGGATAGTTTGAACACTGAAGCTTTCTTT. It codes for CASRIKDSLNTEAFF.

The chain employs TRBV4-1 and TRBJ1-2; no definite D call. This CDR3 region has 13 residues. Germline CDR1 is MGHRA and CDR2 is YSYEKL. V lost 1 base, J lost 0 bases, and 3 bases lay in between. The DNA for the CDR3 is TGCGCCAGCAGCCAAGCTACTAACTATGGCTACACCTTC. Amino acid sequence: CASSQATNYGYTF.

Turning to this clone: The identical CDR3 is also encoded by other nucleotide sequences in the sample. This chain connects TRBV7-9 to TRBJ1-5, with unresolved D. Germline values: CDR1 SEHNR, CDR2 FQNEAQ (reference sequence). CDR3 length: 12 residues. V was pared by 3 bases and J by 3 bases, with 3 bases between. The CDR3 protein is CASSFSNQPQHF. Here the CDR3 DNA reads TGTGCCAGCAGCTTTTCCAATCAGCCCCAGCATTTT.

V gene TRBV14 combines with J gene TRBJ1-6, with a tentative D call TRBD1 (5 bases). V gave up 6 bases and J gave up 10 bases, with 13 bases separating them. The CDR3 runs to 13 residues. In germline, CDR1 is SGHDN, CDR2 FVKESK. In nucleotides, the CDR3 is TGTGCCAGCAGTAGGAAACGGGGCTCACCCCTCCACTTT. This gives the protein CASSRKRGSPLHF.

CDR3 in amino acids: CASLQLTGTRFSAFF. DNA of the CDR3: TGTGCCAGCCTCCAACTAACAGGGACGCGATTCTCAGCTTTCTTT. This chain connects TRBV4-2 to TRBJ1-1; D is perhaps TRBD1 (6 bases). V was pared by 8 bases and J by 10 bases, with 26 bases between. The CDR3 sequence is 15 residues long. Germline V lookup: CDR1 LGHNA, CDR2 YNFKEQ.

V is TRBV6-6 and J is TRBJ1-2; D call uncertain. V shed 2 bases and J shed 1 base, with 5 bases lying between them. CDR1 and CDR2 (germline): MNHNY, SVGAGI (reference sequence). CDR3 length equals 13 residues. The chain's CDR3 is CASSYTNNYGYTF. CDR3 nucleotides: TGTGCCAGCAGTTACACAAATAACTATGGCTACACCTTC.

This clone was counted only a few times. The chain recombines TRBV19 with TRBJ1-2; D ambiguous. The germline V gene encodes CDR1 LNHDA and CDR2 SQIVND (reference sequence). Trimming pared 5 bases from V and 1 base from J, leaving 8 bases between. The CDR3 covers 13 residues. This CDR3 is CASSPALNYGYTF. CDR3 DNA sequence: TGTGCCAGTAGTCCGGCTCTTAACTATGGCTACACCTTC.

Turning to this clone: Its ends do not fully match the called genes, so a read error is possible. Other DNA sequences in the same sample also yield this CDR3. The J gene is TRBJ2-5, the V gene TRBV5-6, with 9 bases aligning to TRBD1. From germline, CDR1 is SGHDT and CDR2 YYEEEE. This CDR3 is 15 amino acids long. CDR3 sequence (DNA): TGCGCCAGCAGCTCCCGGACAGGGGAGCAAGAGACCCAGTACTTC. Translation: CASSSRTGEQETQYF.

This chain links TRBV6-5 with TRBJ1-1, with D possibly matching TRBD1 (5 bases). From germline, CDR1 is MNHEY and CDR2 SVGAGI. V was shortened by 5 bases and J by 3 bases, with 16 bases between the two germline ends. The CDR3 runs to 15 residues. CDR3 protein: CASSPRGHLDTEAFF. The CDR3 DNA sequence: TGTGCCAGCAGTCCCCGCGGACATTTGGACACTGAAGCTTTCTTT.

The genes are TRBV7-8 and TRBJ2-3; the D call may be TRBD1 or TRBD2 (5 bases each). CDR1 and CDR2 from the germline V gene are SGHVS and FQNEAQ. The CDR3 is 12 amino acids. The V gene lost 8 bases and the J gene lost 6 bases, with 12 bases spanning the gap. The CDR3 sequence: CASSLWGDTQYF. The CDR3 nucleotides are TGTGCCAGCTCTTTGTGGGGGGATACGCAGTATTTT. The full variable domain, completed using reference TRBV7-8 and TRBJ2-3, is GAGVSQSPRYKVAKRGQDVALRCDPISGHVSLFWYQQALGQGPEFLTYFQNEAQLDKSGLPSDRFFAERPEGSVSTLKIQRTQQEDSAVYLCASSLWGDTQYFGPGTRLTVL.

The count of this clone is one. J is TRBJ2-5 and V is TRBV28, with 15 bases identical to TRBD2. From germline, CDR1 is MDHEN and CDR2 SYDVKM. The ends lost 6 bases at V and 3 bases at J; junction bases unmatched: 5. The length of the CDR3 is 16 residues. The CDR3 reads CASRRTSGRGKETQYF. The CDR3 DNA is TGTGCCAGCAGGCGGACTAGCGGGAGGGGGAAAGAGACCCAGTACTTC.

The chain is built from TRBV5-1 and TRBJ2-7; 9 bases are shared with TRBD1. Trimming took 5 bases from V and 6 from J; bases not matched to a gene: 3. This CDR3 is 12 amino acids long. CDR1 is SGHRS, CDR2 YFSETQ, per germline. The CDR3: CASSGDRVEQYV. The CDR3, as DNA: TGCGCCAGCAGTGGGGACAGGGTCGAGCAGTACGTC.

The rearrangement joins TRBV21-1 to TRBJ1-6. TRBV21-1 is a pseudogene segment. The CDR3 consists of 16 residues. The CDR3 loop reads CASSKAVGEVGSPLHF. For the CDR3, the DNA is TGTGCCAGCAGCAAAGCAGTGGGGGAGGTAGGTTCACCCCTCCACTTT.